This T cell receptor (beta chain) was retrieved from a study of cytomegalovirus exposure and HLA in healthy donors. Study-wide context: Findings of an earlier analysis included 90 million to 120 million unique TCR beta sequences from roughly 200 million T cells. Broader study findings: Certain indistinguishable V segments, among them TRBV6-2 and TRBV6-3, were excluded. It was confirmed in vitro that three of the CMV-associated chains were specific for CMV antigens.

PCR involved 60 Vbeta and 13 Jbeta primers. As processed by the authors: In a later analysis, around 10 million of 75 million to 90 million unique beta chains occurred in at least two donors. Here immunoSEQ multiplex PCR was the method, and the copy in TCRdb shows in-frame clones only, minus some. That table is the source of V, J and clone size, and D and trimming were worked out from the DNA. The sample contains some 110,000 clones, about 61% of which appear only once. The germline V and J ends were trimmed by 4 bases and 5 bases, with 15 bases remaining between them. Germline V lookup: CDR1 MDHEN, CDR2 SYDVKM. CDR3 length: 15 residues. A few counts support this clone. Its specificity is not known.

The clonotype originates from a woman in her 30s in good health and CMV-seronegative. Sequenced material: PBMCs. The V call is TRBV28, the J call TRBJ2-1; possible D gene TRBD2, 5 bases. The CDR3 spells CASSSGRIAHNEQFF. The CDR3 DNA is TGTGCCAGCAGTTCGGGTCGGATAGCGCACAATGAGCAGTTCTTC.